This T cell receptor beta chain was documented in a study of T cell changes during pregnancy in multiple sclerosis. Some clones are missing from TCRdb's copy, which holds only in-frame ones; the method was immunoSEQ multiplex PCR. The sample lists about 59,000 clones; over 90% were seen once. The trim removed 5 bases at V and 7 bases at J, leaving 14 bases unmatched. This CDR3 comprises 18 residues. Looked up from germline, CDR1 is MNHEY and CDR2 is SMNVEV (reference sequence). The V and J genes are TRBV27 and TRBJ2-1, with 13 bases that match TRBD2. The sample in question was CD8+ T cells from peripheral blood mononuclear cells, obtained in the third trimester of pregnancy. The receptor was isolated from a female donor with multiple sclerosis, enrolled in a pregnancy study. The CDR3 here is CASSARTSGRAVENEQFF. For the CDR3, the DNA is TGTGCCAGCAGTGCCAGGACTAGCGGGAGAGCAGTAGAGAATGAGCAGTTCTTC.